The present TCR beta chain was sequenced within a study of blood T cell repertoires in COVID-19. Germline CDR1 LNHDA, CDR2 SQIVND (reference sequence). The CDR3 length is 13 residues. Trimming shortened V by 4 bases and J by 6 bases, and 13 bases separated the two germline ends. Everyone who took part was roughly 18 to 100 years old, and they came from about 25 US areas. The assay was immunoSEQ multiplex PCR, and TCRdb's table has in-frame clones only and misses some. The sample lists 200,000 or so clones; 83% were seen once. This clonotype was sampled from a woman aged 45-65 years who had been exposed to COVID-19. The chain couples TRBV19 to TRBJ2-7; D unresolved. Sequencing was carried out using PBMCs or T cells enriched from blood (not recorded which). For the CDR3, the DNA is TGTGCCAGTAGTAGTCTAGGAATGGTCGAGCAGTACTTC. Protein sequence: CASSSLGMVEQYF.